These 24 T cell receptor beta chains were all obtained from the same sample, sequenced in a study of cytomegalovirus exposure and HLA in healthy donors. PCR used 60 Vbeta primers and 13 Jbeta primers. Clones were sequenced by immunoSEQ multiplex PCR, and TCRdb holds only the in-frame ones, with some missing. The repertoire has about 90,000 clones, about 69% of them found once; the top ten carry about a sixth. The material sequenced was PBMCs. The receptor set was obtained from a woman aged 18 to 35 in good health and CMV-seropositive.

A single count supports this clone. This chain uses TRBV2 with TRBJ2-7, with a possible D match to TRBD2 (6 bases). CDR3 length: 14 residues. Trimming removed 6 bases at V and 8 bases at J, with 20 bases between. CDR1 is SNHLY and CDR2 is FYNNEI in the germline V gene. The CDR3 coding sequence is TGTGCCAGCAGAGAACGTGGGAGGTATGAGCAGCAGTACTTC. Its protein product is CASRERGRYEQQYF.

The CDR3 protein is CASSPQGAEQFF. In DNA form, the CDR3 reads TGTGCCAGCAGCCCCCAGGGGGCTGAGCAGTTCTTC. The genes are TRBV7-2 and TRBJ2-1, with TRBD1 matching 8 bases. Per germline, CDR1 SGHTA and CDR2 FQGNSA. This CDR3 is 12 amino acids long. Unmatched junction bases numbered 3, after V lost 5 bases and J lost 9 bases.

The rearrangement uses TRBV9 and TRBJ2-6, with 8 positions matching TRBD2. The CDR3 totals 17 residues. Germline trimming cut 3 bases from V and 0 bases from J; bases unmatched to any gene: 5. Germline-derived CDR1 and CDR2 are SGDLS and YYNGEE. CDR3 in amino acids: CASSAYRGGSGANVLTF. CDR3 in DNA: TGTGCCAGCAGCGCCTACCGGGGGGGCTCTGGGGCCAACGTCCTGACTTTC.

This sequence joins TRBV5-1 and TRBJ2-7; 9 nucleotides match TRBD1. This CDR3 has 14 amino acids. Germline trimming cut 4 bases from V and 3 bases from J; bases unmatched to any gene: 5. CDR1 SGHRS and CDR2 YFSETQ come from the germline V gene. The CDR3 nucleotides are TGCGCCAGCAGCCTACCGGGACAGGGCTACGAGCAGTACTTC. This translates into CASSLPGQGYEQYF.

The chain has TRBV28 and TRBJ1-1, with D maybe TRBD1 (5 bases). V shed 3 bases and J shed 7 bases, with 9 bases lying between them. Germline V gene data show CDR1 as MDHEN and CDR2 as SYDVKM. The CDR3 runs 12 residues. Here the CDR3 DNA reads TGTGCCAGCAGTTTGGGGCATATTGAAGCTTTCTTT. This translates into CASSLGHIEAFF.

This CDR3 reads CASSPLRGSGDLGTGELFF. CDR3 DNA: TGTGCCAGCAGTCCACTCAGGGGTAGCGGGGATCTGGGAACCGGGGAGCTGTTTTTT. J is TRBJ2-2 and V is TRBV28; the match to TRBD2 covers 8 bases. V lost 5 bases and J lost 5; bases outside the gene matches: 19. The CDR3 extends over 19 amino acids. CDR1 is MDHEN, CDR2 SYDVKM, per germline.

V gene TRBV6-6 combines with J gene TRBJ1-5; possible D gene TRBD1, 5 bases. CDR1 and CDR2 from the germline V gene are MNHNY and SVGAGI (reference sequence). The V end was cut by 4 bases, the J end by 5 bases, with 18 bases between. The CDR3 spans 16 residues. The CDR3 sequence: CASSSGLPGVYQPQHF. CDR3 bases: TGTGCCAGCAGTTCGGGACTCCCCGGAGTCTATCAGCCCCAGCATTTT.

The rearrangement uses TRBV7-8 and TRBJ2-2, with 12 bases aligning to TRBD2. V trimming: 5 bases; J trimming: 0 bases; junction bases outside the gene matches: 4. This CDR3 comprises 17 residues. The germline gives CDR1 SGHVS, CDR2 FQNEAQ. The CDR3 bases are TGTGCCAGCAGCATCACTAGCGGGGGGCCGAACACCGGGGAGCTGTTTTTT. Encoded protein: CASSITSGGPNTGELFF.

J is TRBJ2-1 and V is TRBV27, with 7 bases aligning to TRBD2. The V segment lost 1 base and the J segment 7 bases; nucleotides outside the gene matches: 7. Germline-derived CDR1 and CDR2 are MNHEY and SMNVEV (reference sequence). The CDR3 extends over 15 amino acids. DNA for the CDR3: TGTGCCAGCAGTTTATTCGCGGGGGTTAGGAATGAGCAGTTCTTC. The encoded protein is CASSLFAGVRNEQFF.

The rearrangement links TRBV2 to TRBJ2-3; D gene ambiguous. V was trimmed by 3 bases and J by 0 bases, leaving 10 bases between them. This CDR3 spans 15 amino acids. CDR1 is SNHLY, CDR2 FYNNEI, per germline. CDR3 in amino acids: CASSEGLDSTDTQYF. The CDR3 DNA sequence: TGTGCCAGCAGTGAGGGCTTAGACAGCACAGATACGCAGTATTTT.

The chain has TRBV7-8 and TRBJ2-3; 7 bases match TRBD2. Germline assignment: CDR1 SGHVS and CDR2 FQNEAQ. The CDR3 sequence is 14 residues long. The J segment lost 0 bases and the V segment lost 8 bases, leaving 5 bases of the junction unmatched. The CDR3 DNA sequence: TGTGCCAGCGGCCAGCGGGGCAGCACAGATACGCAGTATTTT. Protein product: CASGQRGSTDTQYF.

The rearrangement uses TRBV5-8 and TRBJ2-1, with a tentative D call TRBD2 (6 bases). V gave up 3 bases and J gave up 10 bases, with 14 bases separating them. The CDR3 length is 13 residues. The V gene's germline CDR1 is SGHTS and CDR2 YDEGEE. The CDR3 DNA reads TGTGCCAGCAGCTGGGGGAGGTACACCGAGCAGTTCTTC. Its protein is CASSWGRYTEQFF.

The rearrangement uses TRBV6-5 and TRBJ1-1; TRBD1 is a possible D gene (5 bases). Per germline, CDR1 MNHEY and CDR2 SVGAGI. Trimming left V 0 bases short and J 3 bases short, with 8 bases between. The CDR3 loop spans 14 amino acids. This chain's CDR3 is CASSYSGVDTEAFF. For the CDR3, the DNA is TGTGCCAGCAGTTACTCAGGGGTCGACACTGAAGCTTTCTTT.

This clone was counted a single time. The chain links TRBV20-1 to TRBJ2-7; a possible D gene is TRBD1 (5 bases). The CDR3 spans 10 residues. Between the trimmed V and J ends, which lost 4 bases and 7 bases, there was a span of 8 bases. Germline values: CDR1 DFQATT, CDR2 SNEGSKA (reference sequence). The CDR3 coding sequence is TGCAGTGCTAAAAGGGGTGAGCAGTACTTC. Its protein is CSAKRGEQYF.

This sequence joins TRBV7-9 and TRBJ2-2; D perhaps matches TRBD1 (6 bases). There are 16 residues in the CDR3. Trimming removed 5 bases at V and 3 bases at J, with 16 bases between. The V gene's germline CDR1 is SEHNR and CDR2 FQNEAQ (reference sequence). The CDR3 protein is CASSPPTGSHTGELFF. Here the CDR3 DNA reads TGTGCCAGCAGCCCCCCGACAGGATCTCACACCGGGGAGCTGTTTTTT.

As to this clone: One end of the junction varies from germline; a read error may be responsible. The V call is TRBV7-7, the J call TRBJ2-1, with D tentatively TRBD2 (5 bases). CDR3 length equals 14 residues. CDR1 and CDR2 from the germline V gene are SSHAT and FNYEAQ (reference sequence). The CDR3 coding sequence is TGTGCTAGCAGCTTCCTAGCCAGTAAGGATGAGCAGTTCTTC. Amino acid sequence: CASSFLASKDEQFF. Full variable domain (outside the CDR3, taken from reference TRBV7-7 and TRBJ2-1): GAGVSQSPRYKVTKRGQDVTLRCDPISSHATLYWYQQALGQGPEFLTYFNYEAQPDKSGLPSDRFSAERPEGSISTLTIQRTEQRDSAMYRCASSFLASKDEQFFGPGTRLTVL.

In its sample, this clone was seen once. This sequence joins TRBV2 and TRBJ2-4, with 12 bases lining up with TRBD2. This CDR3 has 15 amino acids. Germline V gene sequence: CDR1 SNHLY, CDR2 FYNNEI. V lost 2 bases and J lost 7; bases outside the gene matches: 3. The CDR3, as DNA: TGTGCCAGCAGTGAACTAGCGGGAGGGCCGAACATTCAGTACTTC. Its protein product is CASSELAGGPNIQYF.

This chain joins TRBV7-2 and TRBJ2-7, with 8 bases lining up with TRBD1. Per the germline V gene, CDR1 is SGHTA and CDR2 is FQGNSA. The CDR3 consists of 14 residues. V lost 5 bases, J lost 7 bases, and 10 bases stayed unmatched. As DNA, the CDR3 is TGTGCCAGCAGCCTTAGGACAGGGTCGGGGGAGCAGTACTTC. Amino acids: CASSLRTGSGEQYF.

The CDR3, as DNA: TGTGCCAGCAGCGCTGGGGCGGGGAGCAACAATGAGCAGTTCTTC. Protein product: CASSAGAGSNNEQFF. The chain joins TRBV9 to TRBJ2-1; D might be TRBD2 (6 bases). V lost 3 bases to trimming and J lost 5 bases, with 15 bases between them. CDR1 is SGDLS, CDR2 YYNGEE, per germline. The CDR3 totals 15 residues.

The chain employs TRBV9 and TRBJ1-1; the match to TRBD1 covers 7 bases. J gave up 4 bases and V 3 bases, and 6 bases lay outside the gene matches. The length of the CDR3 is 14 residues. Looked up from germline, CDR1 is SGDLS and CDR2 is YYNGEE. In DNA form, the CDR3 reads TGTGCCAGCAGCGCAGAAGGGGGCCTCACTGAAGCTTTCTTT. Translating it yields CASSAEGGLTEAFF.

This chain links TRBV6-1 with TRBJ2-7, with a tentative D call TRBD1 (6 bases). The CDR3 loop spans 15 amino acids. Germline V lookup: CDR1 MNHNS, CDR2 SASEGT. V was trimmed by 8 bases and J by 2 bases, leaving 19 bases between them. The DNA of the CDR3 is TGTGCCAGCGTCAGACCAGGGGTGTCTCCCTACGAGCAGTACTTC. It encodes CASVRPGVSPYEQYF.

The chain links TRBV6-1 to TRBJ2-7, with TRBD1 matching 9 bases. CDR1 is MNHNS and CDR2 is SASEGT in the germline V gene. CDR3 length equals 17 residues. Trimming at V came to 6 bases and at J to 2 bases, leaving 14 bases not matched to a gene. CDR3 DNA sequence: TGTGCCAGCAGCGAAATTCGCGGGACAGGGAAGCCCTACGAGCAGTACTTC. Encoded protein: CASSEIRGTGKPYEQYF.

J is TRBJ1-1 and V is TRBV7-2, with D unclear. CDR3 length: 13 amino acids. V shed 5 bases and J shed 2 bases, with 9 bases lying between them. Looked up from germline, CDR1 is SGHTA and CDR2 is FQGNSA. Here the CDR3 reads CASSPPRNTEAFF. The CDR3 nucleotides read TGTGCCAGCAGCCCACCCAGAAACACTGAAGCTTTCTTT.

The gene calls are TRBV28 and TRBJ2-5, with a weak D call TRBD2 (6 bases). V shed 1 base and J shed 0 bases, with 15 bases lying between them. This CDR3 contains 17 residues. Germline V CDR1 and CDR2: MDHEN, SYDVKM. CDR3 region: CASSLSVAAKHQETQYF. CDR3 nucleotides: TGTGCCAGCAGTTTATCTGTAGCGGCCAAGCACCAAGAGACCCAGTACTTC.